This passage covers 29 T cell receptor beta chains from one sample sequenced in a study of cytomegalovirus exposure and HLA in healthy donors. This PCR relied on a set of 60 Vbeta primers and 13 Jbeta primers. Here immunoSEQ multiplex PCR was the method, and the copy in TCRdb shows in-frame clones only, minus some. The table records tens of thousands of clones, more than 65% of them present only once. What was sequenced was PBMCs. The receptors here all came from a man between 70 and 80 years old in good health and CMV-seropositive.

CDR3 sequence (DNA): TGTGCCAGCTCACCACCGCACAACTACGAGCAGTACTTC. Translated, it gives CASSPPHNYEQYF. The rearrangement links TRBV18 to TRBJ2-7; D gene ambiguous. This CDR3 contains 13 residues. Trimming took off 0 bases at V and 3 bases at J, with 6 bases between the two ends. In germline, CDR1 is KGHSH, CDR2 LQKENI.

The chain is built from TRBV2 and TRBJ2-7; 11 nucleotides line up with TRBD2. The CDR3 has 13 amino acids. V shed 8 bases and J 0 bases; nucleotides not matched to a gene: 0. From germline, CDR1 is SNHLY and CDR2 FYNNEI. The CDR3 DNA follows: TGTGCCAGCGGACTAGCGGGCTCCTACGAGCAGTACTTC. Translated, it gives CASGLAGSYEQYF.

The genes are TRBV20-1 and TRBJ2-7; D is ambiguous. Trimming took off 3 bases at V and 3 bases at J, with 6 bases between the two ends. CDR1 and CDR2 (germline): DFQATT, SNEGSKA (reference sequence). CDR3 length: 11 residues. The CDR3 spells CSASLDYEQYF. For the CDR3, the DNA is TGCAGTGCTAGTTTAGACTACGAGCAGTACTTC.

This rearrangement joins TRBV10-2 to TRBJ2-7, with 12 bases that match TRBD1. The CDR3 covers 15 residues. CDR1 is WSHSY, CDR2 SAAADI, per germline. Unmatched junction bases numbered 5, after V lost 6 bases and J lost 2 bases. As DNA, the CDR3 is TGCGCCAGCAGAACCGGGACAGGGGGCCCCTACGAGCAGTACTTC. This gives the protein CASRTGTGGPYEQYF.

The V and J genes are TRBV5-1 and TRBJ2-5; TRBD1 aligns across 8 bases. The V gene's germline CDR1 is SGHRS and CDR2 YFSETQ. The CDR3 totals 16 residues. V lost 4 bases and J lost 1; bases outside the gene matches: 9. CDR3 in amino acids: CASSPGQGAGQETQYF. The DNA of the CDR3 is TGCGCCAGCAGCCCCGGACAGGGAGCAGGCCAAGAGACCCAGTACTTC.

The J gene is TRBJ2-7, the V gene TRBV18, with a tentative D call TRBD2 (5 bases). V lost 1 base, J lost 0 bases, and 10 bases lay in between. Germline V gene data show CDR1 as KGHSH and CDR2 as LQKENI. CDR3 length: 15 residues. The DNA of the CDR3 is TGTGCCAGCTCACCACTAGCGACAATCTCCTACGAGCAGTACTTC. It yields the protein CASSPLATISYEQYF. Full variable domain (outside the CDR3, taken from reference TRBV18 and TRBJ2-7): NAGVMQNPRHLVRRRGQEARLRCSPMKGHSHVYWYRQLPEEGLKFMVYLQKENIIDESGMPKERFSAEFPKEGPSILRIQQVVRGDSAAYFCASSPLATISYEQYFGPGTRLTVT.

In its sample, this clone was seen a few times. This chain uses TRBV18 with TRBJ2-3; maybe TRBD1 (5 bases). The length of the CDR3 is 14 residues. The germline gives CDR1 KGHSH, CDR2 LQKENI. V lost 4 bases to trimming and J lost 3 bases, with 11 bases between them. The CDR3 is CASSLGQGTDTQYF. The CDR3 DNA reads TGTGCCAGCTCACTAGGCCAGGGAACAGATACGCAGTATTTT. Using reference TRBV18 and TRBJ2-3 for the parts outside the CDR3, the full variable domain is NAGVMQNPRHLVRRRGQEARLRCSPMKGHSHVYWYRQLPEEGLKFMVYLQKENIIDESGMPKERFSAEFPKEGPSILRIQQVVRGDSAAYFCASSLGQGTDTQYFGPGTRLTVL.

The rearrangement joins TRBV28 to TRBJ1-2, with 8 bases matching TRBD1. The CDR3 extends over 14 amino acids. CDR1 and CDR2 from the germline V gene are MDHEN and SYDVKM. V shed 6 bases and J 0 bases; nucleotides not matched to a gene: 3. The CDR3 DNA reads as TGTGCCAGCAGGACAGGGGTTTCTAACTATGGCTACACCTTC. Its protein product is CASRTGVSNYGYTF.

The rearrangement uses TRBV10-3 and TRBJ2-1; 8 bases agree with TRBD1. J lost 7 bases, V lost 4 bases, and 3 bases had no gene match. The CDR3 is 13 residues long. The V gene's germline CDR1 is ENHRY and CDR2 SYGVKD. CDR3 loop: CAISGQGSNEQFF. As DNA, the CDR3 is TGTGCCATCAGTGGACAGGGGTCGAATGAGCAGTTCTTC.

This clone appeared a single time. The chain carries TRBV5-4 and TRBJ1-4, with 7 bases lining up with TRBD1. This CDR3 region has 17 residues. The V gene's germline CDR1 is SGHNT and CDR2 YYREEE (reference sequence). Unmatched junction bases numbered 11, after V lost 1 base and J lost 5 bases. The CDR3: CASSLKGQEGGNEKLFF. CDR3 bases: TGTGCCAGCAGCTTGAAAGGACAGGAAGGTGGAAATGAAAAACTGTTTTTT.

The chain uses TRBV28 and TRBJ2-7; TRBD1 matches 9 bases. Germline assignment: CDR1 MDHEN and CDR2 SYDVKM. The CDR3 covers 13 residues. J was trimmed by 6 bases and V by 8 bases; bases with no gene match: 8. DNA of the CDR3: TGTGCCAGCCAGGGACAGGGAATAGCCGAGCAGTACTTC. It translates to CASQGQGIAEQYF.

The chain is built from TRBV4-2 and TRBJ2-3, with 13 positions matching TRBD2. J lost 5 bases, V lost 4 bases, and 3 bases had no gene match. Germline V gene lookup returns CDR1 LGHNA and CDR2 YNFKEQ. The CDR3 is made up of 15 amino acids. Here the CDR3 DNA reads TGTGCCAGCAGCCCGGGACTAGCGGGAATAGATACGCAGTATTTT. It yields the protein CASSPGLAGIDTQYF.

This rearrangement joins TRBV28 to TRBJ2-3; D call uncertain. Trimming took off 6 bases at V and 3 bases at J, with 13 bases between the two ends. Germline CDR1 and CDR2: MDHEN and SYDVKM. This CDR3 has 14 amino acids. DNA for the CDR3: TGTGCCAGCAGCACACACGCCGGGACAGATACGCAGTATTTT. This sequence encodes CASSTHAGTDTQYF.

The chain links TRBV4-1 to TRBJ1-3, with 7 positions matching TRBD1. The ends lost 0 bases at V and 0 bases at J; junction bases unmatched: 11. The CDR3 loop spans 19 amino acids. Germline loops: CDR1 MGHRA, CDR2 YSYEKL. The CDR3 DNA is TGCGCCAGCAGCCAAGATGGAGGTAGGGGGCGAACCTCTGGAAACACCATATATTTT. Translated: CASSQDGGRGRTSGNTIYF.

CDR3 coding DNA: TGTGCCAGCAGCTTACTAACAGGTCAGCCCCAGCATTTT. Its translation: CASSLLTGQPQHF. The rearrangement uses TRBV7-9 and TRBJ1-5, with a weak D call TRBD1 (5 bases). V lost 2 bases, J lost 6 bases, and 8 bases lay in between. The CDR3 is made up of 13 amino acids. CDR1 SEHNR and CDR2 FQNEAQ come from the germline V gene (reference sequence).

V and J are TRBV28 and TRBJ2-2; TRBD1 might be the D (6 bases). There are 15 residues in the CDR3. Germline lookup yields CDR1 MDHEN and CDR2 SYDVKM. V dropped 3 bases and J dropped 5 bases, with 13 bases sitting between them. The CDR3: CASSFRGKWTGELFF. The CDR3 DNA reads as TGTGCCAGCAGTTTTAGGGGGAAGTGGACCGGGGAGCTGTTTTTT. Variable domain in full (rest from reference TRBV28 and TRBJ2-2): DVKVTQSSRYLVKRTGEKVFLECVQDMDHENMFWYRQDPGLGLRLIYFSYDVKMKEKGDIPEGYSVSREKKERFSLILESASTNQTSMYLCASSFRGKWTGELFFGEGSRLTVL.

CDR3 residues: CAFSSGRSFYNEQFF. In DNA, the CDR3 is TGTGCCTTTTCTAGCGGGAGGAGTTTCTACAATGAGCAGTTCTTC. The rearrangement links TRBV30 to TRBJ2-1; 11 positions match TRBD2. This CDR3 is 15 amino acids long. The ends lost 7 bases at V and 3 bases at J; junction bases unmatched: 8. Germline lookup yields CDR1 GTSNPN and CDR2 SVGIG (reference sequence).

The V gene is TRBV6-5, the J gene TRBJ2-2, with 8 bases that match TRBD1. The CDR3 sequence is 15 residues long. V was pared by 8 bases and J by 4 bases, with 9 bases of the junction left unmatched. In germline, CDR1 is MNHEY, CDR2 SVGAGI. Here the CDR3 reads CASAPGGSFTGELFF. In nucleotides, the CDR3 is TGTGCCAGCGCCCCAGGGGGCAGTTTCACCGGGGAGCTGTTTTTT.

This chain links TRBV7-3 with TRBJ2-7; 8 bases line up with TRBD1. Trimming cost V 2 bases and J 6 bases; bases outside gene matches: 12. The CDR3 runs 16 residues. Per the germline V gene, CDR1 is SGHTA and CDR2 is FQGTGA. The DNA of the CDR3 is TGTGCCAGCAGCTTAGCTCCGACAGGGGCGACTGGCGAGCAGTACTTC. Its protein is CASSLAPTGATGEQYF.

This rearrangement joins TRBV7-2 to TRBJ2-7, with 9 bases lining up with TRBD1. Unmatched junction bases numbered 5, after V lost 0 bases and J lost 5 bases. This CDR3 has 15 amino acids. Germline V gene lookup returns CDR1 SGHTA and CDR2 FQGNSA. CDR3 in DNA: TGTGCCAGCAGCTTAGCCGGGACAGGGTCCAACGAGCAGTACTTC. It is translated as CASSLAGTGSNEQYF.

This clone was seen a handful of times. The chain carries TRBV6-5 and TRBJ2-7; 9 bases line up with TRBD2. This CDR3 region has 12 residues. The junction had 1 base not matched to a gene; V was cut back by 6 bases and J by 4 bases. Germline CDR1 and CDR2: MNHEY and SVGAGI. The CDR3 region is CASRTSGYEQYF. The CDR3 nucleotides are TGTGCCAGCAGGACTAGCGGTTACGAGCAGTACTTC.

With respect to this clone: One junction end does not reproduce the germline sequence, and a read error may be involved. V and J are TRBV4-3 and TRBJ2-7, with D perhaps TRBD2 (6 bases). Germline values: CDR1 LGHNA, CDR2 YSLEER. The CDR3 is 16 residues long. The CDR3 bases are TGCGCCAGCAACCAATCGGCTAGCGAGGGAACCTACGAGCAGTACTTC. Its translation is CASNQSASEGTYEQYF.

V is TRBV13 and J is TRBJ1-3; D gene unclear. The CDR3 has 15 amino acids. CDR1 is PRHDT, CDR2 FYEKMQ, per germline (reference sequence). V was clipped by 2 bases and J by 2 bases, with 10 bases between them. CDR3: CASSLFRGAGNTIYF. The CDR3, as DNA: TGTGCCAGCAGCTTATTTCGGGGAGCTGGAAACACCATATATTTT. Full variable domain (outside the CDR3, taken from reference TRBV13 and TRBJ1-3): AAGVIQSPRHLIKEKRETATLKCYPIPRHDTVYWYQQGPGQDPQFLISFYEKMQSDKGSIPDRFSAQQFSDYHSELNMSSLELGDSALYFCASSLFRGAGNTIYFGEGSWLTVV.

This clone was seen more than once but under ten times. The V and J genes are TRBV6-6 and TRBJ1-4; D might be TRBD1 (5 bases). This CDR3 has 14 amino acids. Germline CDR1 and CDR2: MNHNY and SVGAGI (reference sequence). The V gene lost 6 bases and the J gene lost 7 bases, with 15 bases spanning the gap. The CDR3 bases are TGTGCCAGCAGCTCCGGGAGGGGAGGTGAAAAACTGTTTTTT. Translated, it gives CASSSGRGGEKLFF.

V is TRBV5-1 and J is TRBJ1-2; 7 positions agree with TRBD1. In germline, CDR1 is SGHRS, CDR2 YFSETQ. The CDR3 length is 14 residues. V shed 5 bases and J 2 bases; nucleotides not matched to a gene: 6. This chain's CDR3 is CASSSQGQNYGYTF. In DNA, the CDR3 is TGCGCCAGCAGTTCTCAGGGACAGAACTATGGCTACACCTTC.

V gene TRBV5-4 combines with J gene TRBJ1-6, with D tentatively TRBD1 (6 bases). CDR3 size: 14 residues. V lost 4 bases and J 5 bases, leaving 10 bases between the germline ends. Per germline, CDR1 SGHNT and CDR2 YYREEE (reference sequence). CDR3 amino acids: CASSRGADNSPLHF. In DNA form, the CDR3 reads TGTGCCAGCAGCCGGGGGGCCGATAATTCACCCCTCCACTTT.

V and J are TRBV18 and TRBJ2-2, with D possibly TRBD1 on 6 matching bases. Germline V CDR1 and CDR2: KGHSH, LQKENI. The CDR3 is made up of 15 amino acids. Between the trimmed V and J ends, which lost 2 bases and 3 bases, there was a span of 10 bases. CDR3 protein: CASSPRQGHTGELFF. CDR3 DNA: TGTGCCAGCTCACCAAGGCAGGGGCACACCGGGGAGCTGTTTTTT.

The gene calls are TRBV10-1 and TRBJ2-5, with 12 bases fitting TRBD2. Germline loops: CDR1 WNHNN, CDR2 SYGVQD (reference sequence). This CDR3 contains 17 residues. With V trimmed by 2 bases and J by 4 bases, 8 bases remained unmatched. The DNA of the CDR3 is TGCGCCAGCAGTGAGACTAGCGGGAGGCCTCTTAGAGAGACCCAGTACTTC. This translates into CASSETSGRPLRETQYF.

The sample holds one count of this clone. The chain has TRBV29-1 and TRBJ2-3; no firm D call. CDR1 and CDR2 (germline): SQVTM, ANQGSEA. This CDR3 contains 11 residues. The CDR3, as DNA: TGCAGTGGAAACCGGGCAGATACGCAGTATTTT. Its translation is CSGNRADTQYF.